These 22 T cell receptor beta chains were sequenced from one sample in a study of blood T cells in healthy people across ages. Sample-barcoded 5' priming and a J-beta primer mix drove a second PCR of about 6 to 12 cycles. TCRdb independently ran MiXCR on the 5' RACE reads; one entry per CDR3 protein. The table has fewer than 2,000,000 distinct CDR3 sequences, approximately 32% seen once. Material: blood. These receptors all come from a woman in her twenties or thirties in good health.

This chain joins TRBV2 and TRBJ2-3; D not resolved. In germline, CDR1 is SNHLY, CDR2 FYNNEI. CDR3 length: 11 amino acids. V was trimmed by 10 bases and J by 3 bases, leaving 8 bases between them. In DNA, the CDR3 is TGTGCCACCTCGATGACAGATACGCAGTATTTT. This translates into CATSMTDTQYF.

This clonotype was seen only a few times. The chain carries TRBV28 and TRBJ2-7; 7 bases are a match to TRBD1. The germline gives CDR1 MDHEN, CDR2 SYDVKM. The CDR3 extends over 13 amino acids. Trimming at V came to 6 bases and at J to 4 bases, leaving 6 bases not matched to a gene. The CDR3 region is CASRETGRYEQYF. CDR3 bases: TGTGCCAGCAGGGAGACAGGGAGATACGAGCAGTACTTC.

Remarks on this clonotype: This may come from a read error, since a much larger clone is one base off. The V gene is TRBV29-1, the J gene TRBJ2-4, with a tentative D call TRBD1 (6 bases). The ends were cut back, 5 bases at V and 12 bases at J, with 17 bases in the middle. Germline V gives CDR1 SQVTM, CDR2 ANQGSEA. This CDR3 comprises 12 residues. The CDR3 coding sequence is TGCAGCGTTCGTCGGACCGGGGACACTCAGTACTTC. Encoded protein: CSVRRTGDTQYF.

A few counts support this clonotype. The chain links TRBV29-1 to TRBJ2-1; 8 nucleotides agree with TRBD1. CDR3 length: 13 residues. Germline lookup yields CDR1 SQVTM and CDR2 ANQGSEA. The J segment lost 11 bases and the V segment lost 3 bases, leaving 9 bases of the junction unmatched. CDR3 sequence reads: CSVEARGLFQQFF. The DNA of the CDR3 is TGCAGCGTTGAGGCCAGGGGGCTTTTTCAGCAGTTCTTC.

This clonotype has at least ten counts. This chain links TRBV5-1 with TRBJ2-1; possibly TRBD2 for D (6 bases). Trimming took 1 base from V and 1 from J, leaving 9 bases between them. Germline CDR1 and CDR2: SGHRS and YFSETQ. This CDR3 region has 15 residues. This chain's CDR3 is CASSLRAGSYNEQFF. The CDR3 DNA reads TGCGCCAGCAGCTTGAGGGCGGGATCCTACAATGAGCAGTTCTTC. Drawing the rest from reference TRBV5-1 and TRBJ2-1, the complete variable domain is KAGVTQTPRYLIKTRGQQVTLSCSPISGHRSVSWYQQTPGQGLQFLFEYFSETQRNKGNFPGRFSGRQFSNSRSEMNVSTLELGDSALYLCASSLRAGSYNEQFFGPGTRLTVL.

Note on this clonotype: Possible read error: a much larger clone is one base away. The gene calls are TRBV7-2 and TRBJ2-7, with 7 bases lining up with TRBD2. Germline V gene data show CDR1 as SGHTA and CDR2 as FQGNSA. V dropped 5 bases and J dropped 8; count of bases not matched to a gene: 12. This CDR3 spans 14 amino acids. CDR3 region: CASSPGTIFYKQYF. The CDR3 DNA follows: TGTGCCAGCAGCCCCGGGACTATCTTTTACAAGCAGTACTTC.

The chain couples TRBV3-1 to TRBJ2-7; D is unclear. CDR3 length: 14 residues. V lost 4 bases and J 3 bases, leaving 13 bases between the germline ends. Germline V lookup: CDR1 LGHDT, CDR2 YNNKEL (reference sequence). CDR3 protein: CASSLKAHCYEQYF. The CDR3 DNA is TGTGCCAGCAGCCTTAAGGCACATTGCTACGAGCAGTACTTC.

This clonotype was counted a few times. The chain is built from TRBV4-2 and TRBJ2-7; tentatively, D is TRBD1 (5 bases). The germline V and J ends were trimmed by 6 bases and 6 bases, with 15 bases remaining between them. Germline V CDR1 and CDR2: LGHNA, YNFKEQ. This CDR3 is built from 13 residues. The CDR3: CASSHSPGSEQYF. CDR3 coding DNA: TGTGCCAGCAGTCACTCTCCAGGGTCCGAGCAGTACTTC.

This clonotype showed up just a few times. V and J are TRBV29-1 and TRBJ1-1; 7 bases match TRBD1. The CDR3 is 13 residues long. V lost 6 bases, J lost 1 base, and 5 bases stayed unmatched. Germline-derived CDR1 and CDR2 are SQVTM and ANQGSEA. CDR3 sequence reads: CSVTGQWNTEAFF. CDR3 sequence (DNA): TGCAGCGTAACGGGACAGTGGAACACTGAAGCTTTCTTT. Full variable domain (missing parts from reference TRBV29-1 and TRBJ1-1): SAVISQKPSRDICQRGTSLTIQCQVDSQVTMMFWYRQQPGQSLTLIATANQGSEATYESGFVIDKFPISRPNLTFSTLTVSNMSPEDSSIYLCSVTGQWNTEAFFGQGTRLTVV.

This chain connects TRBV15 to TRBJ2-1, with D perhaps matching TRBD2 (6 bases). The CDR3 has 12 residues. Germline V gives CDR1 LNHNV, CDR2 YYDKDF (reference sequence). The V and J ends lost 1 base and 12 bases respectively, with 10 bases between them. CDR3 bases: TGTGCCACCAGCAGAGCGACTAGGCGGCAGTTCTTC. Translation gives CATSRATRRQFF.

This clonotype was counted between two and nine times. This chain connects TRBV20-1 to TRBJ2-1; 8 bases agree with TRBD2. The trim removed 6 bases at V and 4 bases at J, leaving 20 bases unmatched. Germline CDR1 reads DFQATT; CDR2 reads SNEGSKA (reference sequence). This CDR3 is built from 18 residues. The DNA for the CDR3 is TGCAGTGCACCGAGACGGGGGGGCAGTTCGGTCAGTTACAATGAGCAGTTCTTC. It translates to CSAPRRGGSSVSYNEQFF.

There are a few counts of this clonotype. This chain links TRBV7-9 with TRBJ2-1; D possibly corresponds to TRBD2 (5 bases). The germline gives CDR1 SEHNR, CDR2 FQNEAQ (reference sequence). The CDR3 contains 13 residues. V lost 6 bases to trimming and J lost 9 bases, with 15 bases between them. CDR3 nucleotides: TGTGCCAGCAGGACGGCGGGTTATAGTGAGCAGTTCTTC. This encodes CASRTAGYSEQFF.

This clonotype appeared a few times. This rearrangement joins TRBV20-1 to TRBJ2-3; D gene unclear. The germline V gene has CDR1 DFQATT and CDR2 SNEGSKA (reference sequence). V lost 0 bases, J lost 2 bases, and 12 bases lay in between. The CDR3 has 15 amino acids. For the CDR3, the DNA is TGCAGTGCTAGAGATACGTGGGGAACCACAGATACGCAGTATTTT. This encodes CSARDTWGTTDTQYF.

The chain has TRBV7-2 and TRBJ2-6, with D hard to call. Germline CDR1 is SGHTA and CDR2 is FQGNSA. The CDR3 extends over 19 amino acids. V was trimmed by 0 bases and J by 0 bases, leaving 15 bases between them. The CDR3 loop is CASSLAMGRIGSGANVLTF. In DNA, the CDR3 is TGTGCCAGCAGCTTAGCGATGGGCAGGATTGGCTCTGGGGCCAACGTCCTGACTTTC. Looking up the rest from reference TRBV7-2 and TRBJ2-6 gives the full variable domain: GAGVSQSPSNKVTEKGKDVELRCDPISGHTALYWYRQSLGQGLEFLIYFQGNSAPDKSGLPSDRFSAERTGGSVSTLTIQRTQQEDSAVYLCASSLAMGRIGSGANVLTFGAGSRLTVL.

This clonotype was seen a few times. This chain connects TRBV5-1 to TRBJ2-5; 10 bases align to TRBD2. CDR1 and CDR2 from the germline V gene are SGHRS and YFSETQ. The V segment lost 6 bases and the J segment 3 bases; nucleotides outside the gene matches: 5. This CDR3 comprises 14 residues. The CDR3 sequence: CASTSGGPEETQYF. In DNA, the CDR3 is TGCGCCAGCACTAGCGGGGGCCCTGAAGAGACCCAGTACTTC. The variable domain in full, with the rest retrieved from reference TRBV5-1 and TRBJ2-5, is KAGVTQTPRYLIKTRGQQVTLSCSPISGHRSVSWYQQTPGQGLQFLFEYFSETQRNKGNFPGRFSGRQFSNSRSEMNVSTLELGDSALYLCASTSGGPEETQYFGPGTRLLVL.

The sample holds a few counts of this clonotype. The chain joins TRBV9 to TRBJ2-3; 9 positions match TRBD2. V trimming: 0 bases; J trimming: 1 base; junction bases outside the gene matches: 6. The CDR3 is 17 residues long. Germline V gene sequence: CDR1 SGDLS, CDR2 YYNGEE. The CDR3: CASSVAGTSGRTDTQYF. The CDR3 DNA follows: TGTGCCAGCAGCGTAGCGGGAACTAGCGGGCGCACAGATACGCAGTATTTT.

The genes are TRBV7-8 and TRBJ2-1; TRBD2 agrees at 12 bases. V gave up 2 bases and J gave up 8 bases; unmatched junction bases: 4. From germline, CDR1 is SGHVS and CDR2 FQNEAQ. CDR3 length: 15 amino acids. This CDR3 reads CASSLPGLAGDEQFF. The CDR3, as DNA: TGTGCCAGCAGCTTACCGGGACTAGCGGGCGATGAGCAGTTCTTC.

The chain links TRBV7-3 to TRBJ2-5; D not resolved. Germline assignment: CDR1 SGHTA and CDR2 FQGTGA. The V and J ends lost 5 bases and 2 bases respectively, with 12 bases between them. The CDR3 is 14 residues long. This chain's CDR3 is CASSPRAQQETQYF. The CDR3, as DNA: TGTGCCAGCAGCCCCCGGGCCCAGCAAGAGACCCAGTACTTC.

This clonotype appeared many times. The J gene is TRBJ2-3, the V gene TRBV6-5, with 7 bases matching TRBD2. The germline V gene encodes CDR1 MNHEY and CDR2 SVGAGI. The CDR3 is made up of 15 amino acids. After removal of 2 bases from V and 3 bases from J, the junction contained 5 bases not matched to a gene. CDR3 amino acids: CASSYRASGTDTQYF. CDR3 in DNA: TGTGCCAGCAGTTACAGGGCTAGCGGAACAGATACGCAGTATTTT.

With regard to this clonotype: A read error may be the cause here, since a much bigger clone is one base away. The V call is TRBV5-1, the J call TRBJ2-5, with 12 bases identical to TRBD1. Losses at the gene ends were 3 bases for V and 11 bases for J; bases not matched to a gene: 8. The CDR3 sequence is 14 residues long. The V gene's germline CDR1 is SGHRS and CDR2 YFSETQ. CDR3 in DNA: TGCGCCAGCAGCTGGGGACAGGGGGCAAAAGAGCAGTACTTC. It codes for CASSWGQGAKEQYF.

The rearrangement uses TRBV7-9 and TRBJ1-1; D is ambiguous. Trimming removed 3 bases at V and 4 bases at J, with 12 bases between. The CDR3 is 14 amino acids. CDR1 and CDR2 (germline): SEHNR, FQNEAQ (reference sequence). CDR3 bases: TGTGCCAGCAGCTTCCCCGCTTCTACCACTGAAGCTTTCTTT. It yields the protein CASSFPASTTEAFF.

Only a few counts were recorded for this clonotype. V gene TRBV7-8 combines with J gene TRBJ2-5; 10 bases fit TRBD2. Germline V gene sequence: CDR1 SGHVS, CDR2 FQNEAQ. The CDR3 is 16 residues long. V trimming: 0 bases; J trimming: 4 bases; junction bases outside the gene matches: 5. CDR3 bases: TGTGCCAGCAGCTTAGCGGAGCGGGGGGGCCTAGAGACCCAGTACTTC. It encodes CASSLAERGGLETQYF.